The rows below give T cell receptor beta chains drawn from one sample of a study of blood T cell repertoires in COVID-19. TCRdb's copy holds only in-frame clones and misses some; the assay was immunoSEQ multiplex PCR. The sample contains fewer than 700,000 clones, around nine tenths of which appear only once. Sequenced material: peripheral blood. Receptors were obtained from a woman between 45 and 60 years old with COVID-19, enrolled during active disease. CDR3s include the opening cysteine and the closing phenylalanine or tryptophan.

j_call v_call cdr3_aa
TRBJ1-3 TRBV10-3 CATTPGTGFGNTIYF
TRBJ1-1 TRBV27 CASSLSGGVGTEAFF
TRBJ2-3 TRBV10-3 CAISDLSGTSGGPKASTDTQYF
TRBJ1-4 TRBV5-6 CASSLGTGHPFF
TRBJ2-7 TRBV5-4 CASSWGTRLTYEQYF
TRBJ2-3 TRBV7-2 CASSRGLAGGLDTQYF
TRBJ2-2 TRBV5-4 CASSLAVTGELFF
TRBJ1-4 TRBV30 CAWRAGISTNEKLFF
TRBJ1-2 TRBV24-1 CATSDPGQGNYGYTF
TRBJ1-2 TRBV19 CASTGDGYTF
TRBJ2-1 TRBV12-3/TRBV12-4 CATSGQGANEQFF
TRBJ2-3 TRBV28 CASSFSGHSTDTQYF
TRBJ2-2 TRBV3-1/TRBV3-2 CASSPRLAGGQNTGELFF
TRBJ1-2 TRBV3-1/TRBV3-2 CASSQRGGGYTF
TRBJ2-7 TRBV6-5 CASRVDTRTYEQYF
TRBJ2-4 TRBV6-1 CASSGTGSLAKNIQYF
TRBJ1-2 TRBV30 CAWSRNYGYTF
TRBJ1-4 TRBV21-1 CASSKAQGAKLFF
TRBJ1-1 TRBV7-6 CASSTTGNTEAFF
TRBJ1-1 TRBV3-1/TRBV3-2 CASSGTGLTEAFF
TRBJ1-2 TRBV4-2 CASSPQDEGRVYGYTF
TRBJ2-3 TRBV27 CASSSQRGGRPDTQYF
TRBJ2-2 TRBV19 CASSIQGNTGELFF
TRBJ1-1 TRBV9 CASSVSGTGGTEAFF
TRBJ1-1 TRBV9 CASSVGVGGDTEAFF
TRBJ2-3 TRBV6-4 CASSDGGVADTQYF
TRBJ1-1 TRBV7-9 CASSPGQGRRGNTEAFF
TRBJ1-1 TRBV2 CASRVNMETEAFF
TRBJ1-1 TRBV18 CASSPGGADTEAFF